This T cell receptor (beta chain) was sequenced for a study of T cell repertoires in cytomegalovirus infection. For the study at large: Public TCR beta signatures were indicative of both CMV infection and a matching HLA type. Study results and caveats: Cumulative frequency (of public TCR beta family members) identified carriers of CMV plus the relevant HLA. Across the ex vivo response, the dominant clonotypes were HLA-C-restricted CMV-specific TCR beta clonotypes.

This clonotype was seen many times. Its antigen is unidentified. Germline CDR1 reads SGHNT; CDR2 reads YYREEE (reference sequence). The CDR3 extends over 16 amino acids. Trimming stripped 1 base from V and 6 bases from J, with 19 bases between. TCRdb re-called the reads with MiXCR, one entry per CDR3 protein. The table lists about 460,000 distinct CDR3 sequences, about 11% of them singletons. Sequenced: PBMCs. The rearrangement links TRBV5-4 to TRBJ1-2; no reliable D call. The TCR comes from a human donor in good health (CMV status not recorded). Some clones in this sample may be carry-over from other donors' samples. CDR3 region: CASSLRRELGPDGYTF. For the CDR3, the DNA is TGTGCCAGCAGCTTGAGGCGGGAGCTCGGCCCTGATGGCTACACCTTC.